This T cell receptor beta chain stems from a study of control samples from healthy donors and cancer patients. Here immunoSEQ multiplex PCR was the method, and the copy in TCRdb shows in-frame clones only, minus some. The sample includes tens of thousands of clones, more than 85% of them seen just once. The CDR3 length is 19 residues. Germline trimming cut 2 bases from V and 5 bases from J; bases unmatched to any gene: 16. Germline V gene sequence: CDR1 LNHDA, CDR2 SQIVND (reference sequence). The specimen sequenced was blood. The source is a woman between 45 and 60 years old in good health. This chain connects TRBV19 to TRBJ1-4, with 8 bases lining up with TRBD1. The DNA of the CDR3 is TGTGCCAGTAGTATACTCAGCGGACAGGGTATCCAAGCCAATGAAAAACTGTTTTTT. Amino acid sequence: CASSILSGQGIQANEKLFF.